Listed here are 19 T cell receptor beta chains from one sample, sequenced in a study of cytomegalovirus exposure and HLA in healthy donors (dated 2017 in TCRdb). Library preparation used the immunoSEQ multiplex PCR assay. TCRdb holds this immuneACCESS table with in-frame rearrangements only. Some clones are missing; in checked studies, unresolved V genes explain under half, and the rest has no known cause. This sample gives about 120,000 clones in total; roughly nine tenths of them show up just once. The ten most abundant clones make up about 4% of the sample. The specimen sequenced was PBMCs. The receptor source for this set is a man between 18 and 35 years old in good health and CMV-seropositive.

The chain couples TRBV5-8 to TRBJ2-1; 14 positions match TRBD2. This CDR3 has 19 amino acids. Germline lookup yields CDR1 SGHTS and CDR2 YDEGEE. Trimming removed 4 bases from V and 4 bases from J; junction bases left unmatched: 13. The CDR3 DNA follows: TGTGCCAGCAGCAAAATCGGGACTAGCGGGGGATCGGGGTACAATGAGCAGTTCTTC. It specifies CASSKIGTSGGSGYNEQFF.

Here the CDR3 DNA reads TGTGCCAGCAGTCTATCGGACAGGGCCAACTATGGCTACACCTTC. As protein: CASSLSDRANYGYTF. The chain uses TRBV6-6 and TRBJ1-2, with TRBD1 matching over 8 bases. CDR1 and CDR2 (germline): MNHNY, SVGAGI (reference sequence). The CDR3 has 15 residues. The ends lost 5 bases at V and 2 bases at J; junction bases unmatched: 7.

The V call is TRBV11-2, the J call TRBJ2-1; no clear D gene. This CDR3 region has 13 residues. Trimming stripped 2 bases from V and 7 bases from J, with 9 bases between. Per the germline V gene, CDR1 is SGHAT and CDR2 is FQNNGV. The CDR3 coding sequence is TGTGCCAGCAGCTTAAGTTTGCGGAATGAGCAGTTCTTC. Translating gives CASSLSLRNEQFF.

The chain employs TRBV28 and TRBJ1-5, with D possibly TRBD1 on 6 matching bases. This CDR3 region has 16 residues. Germline V gene data show CDR1 as MDHEN and CDR2 as SYDVKM. The V end was cut by 5 bases, the J end by 6 bases, with 20 bases between. The CDR3 coding sequence is TGTGCCAGCAGTACGGCGGGGGCGGTGGTAAGTCAGCCCCAGCATTTT. Amino acids: CASSTAGAVVSQPQHF.

The V gene is TRBV28, the J gene TRBJ1-4; the D is unclear. V was clipped by 3 bases and J by 0 bases, with 11 bases between them. Germline-derived CDR1 and CDR2 are MDHEN and SYDVKM. The CDR3 extends over 16 amino acids. The CDR3: CASSLDSAATNEKLFF. For the CDR3, the DNA is TGTGCCAGCAGTTTGGATTCGGCGGCAACTAATGAAAAACTGTTTTTT.

The chain couples TRBV2 to TRBJ1-6, with TRBD1 matching over 7 bases. The CDR3 sequence is 15 residues long. Trimming at V came to 3 bases and at J to 6 bases, leaving 5 bases not matched to a gene. CDR1 and CDR2 from the germline V gene are SNHLY and FYNNEI. The CDR3 nucleotides read TGTGCCAGCAGTGAGATTAGACAGGGTAATTCACCCCTCCACTTT. Its translation is CASSEIRQGNSPLHF.

This clone was picked up one time. Here the CDR3 DNA reads TGCGCCAGCAGCCAGTTACAGGGAGCTAACTATGGCTACACCTTC. It encodes CASSQLQGANYGYTF. The rearrangement joins TRBV4-1 to TRBJ1-2, with a weak D call TRBD1 (6 bases). The CDR3 is 15 amino acids. From germline, CDR1 is MGHRA and CDR2 YSYEKL. V dropped 3 bases and J dropped 0 bases, with 11 bases sitting between them.

V usage is TRBV2 and J usage is TRBJ1-6; TRBD1 matches at 7 bases. The germline V gene encodes CDR1 SNHLY and CDR2 FYNNEI. Trimming removed 6 bases from V and 7 bases from J; junction bases left unmatched: 6. The CDR3 consists of 14 residues. The CDR3 DNA sequence: TGTGCCAGCAGCCAGGGACAGCTAAATTCACCCCTCCACTTT. Its protein is CASSQGQLNSPLHF. The complete variable domain, with remaining parts taken from reference TRBV2 and TRBJ1-6, reads EPEVTQTPSHQVTQMGQEVILRCVPISNHLYFYWYRQILGQKVEFLVSFYNNEISEKSEIFDDQFSVERPDGSNFTLKIRSTKLEDSAMYFCASSQGQLNSPLHFGNGTRLTVT.

This clone was seen more than once but under ten times. The CDR3 region has the DNA TGCGCCAGCAGCTCGCAGACAGGGGGGAACACTGAAGCTTTCTTT. The encoded protein is CASSSQTGGNTEAFF. V gene TRBV5-1 combines with J gene TRBJ1-1, with 9 positions matching TRBD1. This CDR3 has 15 residues. Germline assignment: CDR1 SGHRS and CDR2 YFSETQ. The junction had 4 bases not matched to a gene; V was cut back by 3 bases and J by 1 base.

The rearrangement uses TRBV5-1 and TRBJ2-5; possible D gene TRBD1, 5 bases. CDR3 size: 15 residues. In germline, CDR1 is SGHRS, CDR2 YFSETQ. Trimming removed 3 bases at V and 5 bases at J, with 17 bases between. As DNA, the CDR3 is TGCGCCAGCAGCTCGACAAGGGGTTTTGGGGAGACCCAGTACTTC. Protein: CASSSTRGFGETQYF.

The V and J genes are TRBV5-5 and TRBJ2-6; 8 bases agree with TRBD1. V trimming: 1 base; J trimming: 2 bases; junction bases outside the gene matches: 11. The CDR3 sequence is 19 residues long. Germline CDR1 and CDR2: SGHKS and YYEKEE (reference sequence). The CDR3 sequence is CASSLNLDRDETGANVLTF. As DNA, the CDR3 is TGTGCCAGCAGCTTGAATTTGGACAGGGACGAAACTGGGGCCAACGTCCTGACTTTC. Full variable domain (rest looked up from reference TRBV5-5 and TRBJ2-6): DAGVTQSPTHLIKTRGQQVTLRCSPISGHKSVSWYQQVLGQGPQFIFQYYEKEERGRGNFPDRFSARQFPNYSSELNVNALLLGDSALYLCASSLNLDRDETGANVLTFGAGSRLTVL.

The sample holds a few counts of this clone. This rearrangement joins TRBV5-8 to TRBJ1-5, with D maybe TRBD1 (5 bases). This CDR3 has 15 amino acids. Per the germline V gene, CDR1 is SGHTS and CDR2 is YDEGEE. Trimming cost V 4 bases and J 4 bases, with 15 bases left between them. CDR3 in DNA: TGTGCCAGCAGCATTCAGGGTTTTTCTAATCAGCCCCAGCATTTT. It yields the protein CASSIQGFSNQPQHF.

The genes are TRBV6-1 and TRBJ1-5; 9 bases align to TRBD1. V gave up 4 bases and J gave up 2 bases; unmatched junction bases: 0. CDR1 is MNHNS and CDR2 is SASEGT in the germline V gene. The CDR3 consists of 14 residues. CDR3 in amino acids: CASSGQGGNQPQHF. DNA of the CDR3: TGTGCCAGCAGTGGACAGGGGGGCAATCAGCCCCAGCATTTT.

This clone was seen once. The chain links TRBV19 to TRBJ2-5, with TRBD1 matching 7 bases. The V and J ends lost 7 bases and 1 base, in that order; junction bases with no gene match: 12. The CDR3 totals 16 residues. Looked up from germline, CDR1 is LNHDA and CDR2 is SQIVND (reference sequence). The CDR3 protein is CASTFGTASPQETQYF. In DNA, the CDR3 is TGTGCCAGTACCTTCGGGACAGCATCTCCCCAAGAGACCCAGTACTTC.

The rearrangement uses TRBV5-6 and TRBJ1-1, with 8 bases fitting TRBD1. The germline gives CDR1 SGHDT, CDR2 YYEEEE. The CDR3 covers 13 residues. Unmatched junction bases numbered 1, after V lost 2 bases and J lost 4 bases. In nucleotides, the CDR3 is TGTGCCAGCAGCTTACAGGGGGGCACTGAAGCTTTCTTT. Translating gives CASSLQGGTEAFF.

V gene TRBV5-1 combines with J gene TRBJ2-3; D is perhaps TRBD2 (6 bases). Trimming took 6 bases from V and 5 from J, leaving 13 bases between them. This CDR3 is 13 amino acids long. The germline V gene encodes CDR1 SGHRS and CDR2 YFSETQ. CDR3 protein: CASTSGEVDTQYF. The CDR3 coding sequence is TGCGCCAGCACGTCCGGGGAGGTAGATACGCAGTATTTT.

The chain carries TRBV28 and TRBJ1-4; TRBD1 aligns across 9 bases. V shed 7 bases and J 8 bases; nucleotides not matched to a gene: 14. The CDR3 runs 16 residues. Germline CDR1 and CDR2: MDHEN and SYDVKM. The CDR3 protein is CASKTNTQGAGEKLFF. The CDR3 bases are TGTGCCAGCAAAACTAACACACAGGGGGCGGGGGAAAAACTGTTTTTT.

V usage is TRBV5-4 and J usage is TRBJ2-2; 8 nucleotides line up with TRBD2. The length of the CDR3 is 17 residues. The germline V gene has CDR1 SGHNT and CDR2 YYREEE (reference sequence). The V gene end was trimmed by 4 bases and the J gene end by 7 bases; junction bases not matched to a gene: 15. The CDR3, as DNA: TGTGCCAGCAGCCCCTTTGCCGGGAGGGGGTCGATCGGGGAGCTGTTTTTT. Amino acid sequence: CASSPFAGRGSIGELFF.

The rearrangement joins TRBV18 to TRBJ1-1, with no clear D. V dropped 3 bases and J dropped 5 bases, with 13 bases sitting between them. Germline CDR1 is KGHSH and CDR2 is LQKENI. CDR3 length equals 14 residues. The CDR3 sequence: CASSPLGEETEAFF. CDR3 nucleotides: TGTGCCAGCTCACCTCTCGGGGAGGAAACTGAAGCTTTCTTT.